A selection of T cell receptor beta chains follows, all from one sample in a study of blood T cell repertoires in COVID-19. Assay used: immunoSEQ multiplex PCR; TCRdb lists only in-frame clones, some missing. The top ten clones hold about 8.2% of a sample with about 270,000 clones, roughly 85% of them seen once. Sequencing used PBMCs or T cells enriched from blood (not recorded which). The receptors were sampled from a woman in her 50s with acute COVID-19. The CDR3 runs from the conserved cysteine through the conserved F or W. The order of the fields is D gene, CDR3 length, V gene, J gene, clone size, CDR3 DNA, CDR3 protein. A D gene is named only where the DNA matches it firmly. Clone size is given for some rows only: seen once, a few or many times, or a class if the clone is expanded.

>.|14|TRBV7-9|TRBJ1-1|.
TGTGCCAGCAGCCCAGGGGATGTGGGCACTGAAGCTTTCTTT
CASSPGDVGTEAFF
>.|13|TRBV6-5|TRBJ2-7|.
TGTGCCAGCAGTTACAACCGGGACTACGAGCAGTACTTC
CASSYNRDYEQYF
>.|14|TRBV6-5|TRBJ1-1|few
TGTGCCAGCCTTGGCGGACACTCGAACACTGAAGCTTTCTTT
CASLGGHSNTEAFF
>.|12|TRBV6-2/TRBV6-3|TRBJ2-1|.
TGTGCCAGCAGTCCCCCCGGTAGTGAGCAGTTCTTC
CASSPPGSEQFF
>TRBD1|15|TRBV23-1|TRBJ1-5|.
TGCGCCAGCAGTCAATCCAGACAGGGGGTACAGCCCCAGCATTTT
CASSQSRQGVQPQHF
>TRBD1|13|TRBV30|TRBJ1-2|.
TGTGCCTGGAAGCTACAGGGGGTCTATGGCTACACCTTC
CAWKLQGVYGYTF
>TRBD2|14|TRBV5-6|TRBJ2-7|.
TGTGCCAGCAGCTTGGTGAGCGGGGGGTACGAGCAGTACTTC
CASSLVSGGYEQYF
>TRBD2|16|TRBV4-3|TRBJ2-3|.
TGCGCCAGCAGCCAAGGACTAGCGTTGGGCACAGATACGCAGTATTTT
CASSQGLALGTDTQYF
>TRBD1|17|TRBV27|TRBJ1-1|.
TGTGCCAGCAGTTCTTCCAGCAGGGGGTTTTCGGGCACTGAAGCTTTCTTT
CASSSSSRGFSGTEAFF
>.|12|TRBV5-1|TRBJ2-3|.
TGCGCCAGCACGACTTTCACAGATACGCAGTATTTT
CASTTFTDTQYF
>TRBD1|15|TRBV7-2|TRBJ2-5|.
TGTGCCAGCAGTTTTTCGACAGGGGGACAAGAGACCCAGTACTTC
CASSFSTGGQETQYF
>TRBD1|17|TRBV4-1|TRBJ1-1|.
TGCGCCAGCAGCCGACAAACCGGGACAGGGGGGAACACTGAAGCTTTCTTT
CASSRQTGTGGNTEAFF
>.|19|TRBV7-5|TRBJ1-5|.
TGTGCCAGAAGCTTTTCATTTTTCTTCAGGGGGGTGGGCAATCAGCCCCAGCATTTT
CARSFSFFFRGVGNQPQHF
>.|13|TRBV19|TRBJ1-1|.
TGTGCCACCAGATTTCAGGGAAACACTGAAGCTTTCTTT
CATRFQGNTEAFF
>.|14|TRBV5-6|TRBJ1-2|.
TGTGCCAGCAGCTTGGCCGGTGGAGGGGAGGGCTACACCTTC
CASSLAGGGEGYTF
>.|13|TRBV18|TRBJ2-7|.
TGTGCCAGCTCACCGGCCAGTTTGAACGAGCAGTACTTC
CASSPASLNEQYF
>.|13|TRBV4-2|TRBJ1-2|.
TGTGCCAGCAGCCAGAACCTCGTGGGCGGCTACACCTTC
CASSQNLVGGYTF
>TRBD1|17|TRBV6-2/TRBV6-3|TRBJ1-5|once
TGTGCCAGCAGTTACTCATTGGGGACAGGGGACAATCAGCCCCAGCATTTT
CASSYSLGTGDNQPQHF
>.|12|TRBV11-2|TRBJ2-7|.
TGTGCCAGCCGCAGGGACTTCTACGAGCAGTACTTC
CASRRDFYEQYF
>.|15|TRBV7-9|TRBJ1-1|.
TGTGCCAGCAGCCACTCCCAGGGCGGCGGCACTGAAGCTTTCTTT
CASSHSQGGGTEAFF
>TRBD2|15|TRBV4-2|TRBJ2-3|.
TGTGCCAGCAGCCGACTAGCGGACGGCACAGATACGCAGTATTTT
CASSRLADGTDTQYF
>TRBD1|16|TRBV27|TRBJ2-3|.
TGTGCCAGCAGTTGGAACAGGGGGCCGGGCACAGATACGCAGTATTTT
CASSWNRGPGTDTQYF
>.|13|TRBV6-5|TRBJ1-4|.
TGTGCCACAGCGGGGGCAGGCGGTGAAAAACTGTTTTTT
CATAGAGGEKLFF
>TRBD1|15|TRBV18|TRBJ1-2|.
TGTGCCAGCTCACCAGGTCAGGGGGCGTTATTTGGCTACACCTTC
CASSPGQGALFGYTF
>.|11|TRBV19|TRBJ1-1|.
TGTGCCAGTAGTTCCAGTGGTGAAGCTTTCTTT
CASSSSGEAFF
>.|13|TRBV19|TRBJ1-1|.
TGTGCCAGCGCTAACAGGGATAGGGCTGAAGCTTTCTTT
CASANRDRAEAFF
>TRBD1|13|TRBV29-1|TRBJ1-1|.
TGCAGCGTTCTCCGGACAGGGGGCACTGAAGCTTTCTTT
CSVLRTGGTEAFF
>TRBD1|18|TRBV18|TRBJ1-6|.
TGTGCCAGCTCACCTTTATCGGCCGGGACAGGGAATAATTCACCCCTCCACTTT
CASSPLSAGTGNNSPLHF
>.|12|TRBV30|TRBJ2-4|.
TGTGCCTGGAGTCCAGGTATAGGCATTCAGTACTTC
CAWSPGIGIQYF
>.|12|TRBV7-9|TRBJ2-3|.
TGTGCCAGCAGCTTAGGGCCGGATACGCAGTATTTT
CASSLGPDTQYF
>TRBD2|15|TRBV7-6|TRBJ2-1|.
TGTGCCAGCAGCCCTAGCGGACTCTCCTACAATGAGCAGTTCTTC
CASSPSGLSYNEQFF
>.|11|TRBV20-1|TRBJ1-1|.
TGCAGTCTTCAGCAACAGATCGAAGCTTTCTTT
CSLQQQIEAFF
>.|14|TRBV6-2/TRBV6-3|TRBJ1-2|.
TGTGCCAGCAGTTACCTTGGAGCTACCTATGGCTACACCTTC
CASSYLGATYGYTF
>.|11|TRBV12-3/TRBV12-4|TRBJ2-3|.
TGTGCCAGCAGGCTCAGAGATACGCAGTATTTT
CASRLRDTQYF
>TRBD1|14|TRBV7-3|TRBJ2-5|.
TGTGCCAGCAGCCCAGGGACAGGGACAGAGACCCAGTACTTC
CASSPGTGTETQYF
>.|11|TRBV19|TRBJ1-1|once
TGTGCCAGTAGAACCCAGGCTGAAGCTTTCTTT
CASRTQAEAFF